These 3 T cell receptor beta chains originate from one sample sequenced in a study of CD8 T cells in Susac syndrome. An amount of RNA that ranged from roughly 0.5 to 1 ug was reverse transcribed with random hexamers. TCRdb passed the immunoSEQ multiplex PCR reads through MiXCR, listing each CDR3 protein once. The sample shows 75,000 to 80,000 distinct CDR3 sequences, roughly 94% of them seen only once. Specimen: CD8+ T cells from PBMCs. The receptors stem from a human donor with Susac syndrome.

This clonotype came up once. The chain joins TRBV3-1 to TRBJ2-1; perhaps D is TRBD1 or TRBD2 (5 bases each). The CDR3 runs 15 residues. Trimming took off 5 bases at V and 8 bases at J, with 19 bases between the two ends. Germline assignment: CDR1 LGHDT and CDR2 YNNKEL (reference sequence). CDR3 bases: TGTGCCAGCAGCGTACAACCGGGACCCCAGGATGAGCAGTTCTTC. This translates into CASSVQPGPQDEQFF.

The chain is built from TRBV30 and TRBJ2-1, with 11 bases aligning to TRBD2. This CDR3 contains 14 residues. The ends lost 8 bases at V and 5 bases at J; junction bases unmatched: 8. Germline lookup yields CDR1 GTSNPN and CDR2 SVGIG (reference sequence). Here the CDR3 reads CAGVTSGGNNEQFF. CDR3 nucleotides: TGTGCCGGAGTAACTAGCGGGGGTAACAATGAGCAGTTCTTC. Looking up the rest from reference TRBV30 and TRBJ2-1 gives the full variable domain: SQTIHQWPATLVQPVGSPLSLECTVEGTSNPNLYWYRQAAGRGLQLLFYSVGIGQISSEVPQNLSASRPQDRQFILSSKKLLLSDSGFYLCAGVTSGGNNEQFFGPGTRLTVL.

The CDR3 nucleotides are TGTGCCAGCAGTAACCGGGACAGGGTGGAAAAACTGTTTTTT. It is translated as CASSNRDRVEKLFF. The V gene is TRBV2, the J gene TRBJ1-4; TRBD1 aligns across 9 bases. With 5 bases clipped from V and 8 bases from J, the junction kept 6 bases outside the gene matches. Germline loops: CDR1 SNHLY, CDR2 FYNNEI. This CDR3 region has 14 residues.